A few counts support the clone carrying this T cell receptor beta chain. Its antigen is not identified. This entry is derived from a study of T-cell memory formation after mild COVID-19. Trimming took 4 bases from V and 7 from J, leaving 23 bases between them. The CDR3 has 16 amino acids. CDR1 and CDR2 from the germline V gene are WSHSY and SAAADI. Overall study findings and caveats: Clones shrinking from day 15 to 85 showed even CD4/CD8 mixes; later expanders tilted CD4+. Shrinking CD4+ clones were chiefly CM and EM; CD8+ ones were chiefly EMRA.

TCRdb redid the calling of the 5' RACE reads with MiXCR, one entry per CDR3 protein. The sample lists hundreds of thousands of distinct CDR3 sequences; less than 25% were seen once. This clonotype was sampled from an adult woman who had mild COVID-19 (a few samples of this study predate the infection). Cell type and time point are not known. The gene calls are TRBV10-2 and TRBJ2-7; weak D call: TRBD2 (7 bases). The sequenced sample was PBMCs or a T cell subset sorted from them (not recorded which). The CDR3, as DNA: TGCGCCAGCAGTGGGGGGGGTCGGGGGCCCGTACGGGAGCAGTACTTC. Translation gives CASSGGGRGPVREQYF.